Below, 13 T cell receptor beta chains from the same sample are listed, as sequenced in a study of regulatory T cells in long-lasting Graves disease. Libraries of TCR beta came from iRepertoire HTBI primers plus Arm-PCR of CDR3 regions. Via MiXCR, TCRdb re-called the multiplex PCR reads, giving one row per CDR3 protein. The top ten hold around 20% of the sample, which has 370,000 or so distinct CDR3 sequences, about 17% seen once. Noted time point: newly diagnosed GD, antithyroid drugs for less than 3 months. PBMC RNA was the source of the TCR library. These data also formed part of another study, on T cells in Graves' hyperthyroidism and ophthalmopathy.

Sequencing was performed on peripheral blood mononuclear cells (PBMCs), taken at new diagnosis, from a patient treated with antithyroid drugs. The receptors originated from a woman aged 18-29 years with Graves disease.

In this sample, this clonotype turned up a few times. V gene TRBV28 combines with J gene TRBJ2-3; 10 bases are a match to TRBD2. There are 14 residues in the CDR3. Germline loops: CDR1 MDHEN, CDR2 SYDVKM. J gave up 14 bases and V 5 bases, and 13 bases lay outside the gene matches. CDR3 protein: CASSPSRDQREGYF. CDR3 bases: TGTGCCAGCAGTCCCTCTCGGGACCAGCGGGAGGGGTATTTT.

V gene TRBV20-1 combines with J gene TRBJ1-1; TRBD1 is a possible D gene (5 bases). Germline V CDR1 and CDR2: DFQATT, SNEGSKA (reference sequence). This CDR3 is built from 15 residues. V lost 7 bases and J lost 0, with 18 bases in between. CDR3 sequence reads: CSGFRALQMNTEAFF. The CDR3 DNA follows: TGCAGTGGGTTCAGGGCATTACAGATGAACACTGAAGCTTTCTTT.

With regard to this clonotype: A read error is likely here: a far larger clone is one base away. The rearrangement joins TRBV11-2 to TRBJ2-3; TRBD2 matches at 9 bases. The length of the CDR3 is 17 residues. Per germline, CDR1 SGHAT and CDR2 FQNNGV. Trimming took 4 bases from V and 2 from J; bases not matched to a gene: 10. DNA of the CDR3: TGTGCCAGCAGCTCAGGGAGCGGGGGGATTTACACAGATACGCAGTATTTT. Translation gives CASSSGSGGIYTDTQYF.

The V and J genes are TRBV2 and TRBJ1-4; D may be TRBD1 (5 bases). Germline-derived CDR1 and CDR2 are SNHLY and FYNNEI. V was clipped by 7 bases and J by 3 bases, with 9 bases between them. The CDR3 runs to 13 residues. Written as DNA, the CDR3 is TGTGCCAGCAATGGGGCTCCTAATGAAAAACTGTTTTTT. Protein product: CASNGAPNEKLFF. The full variable domain, with the rest looked up from reference TRBV2 and TRBJ1-4, is EPEVTQTPSHQVTQMGQEVILRCVPISNHLYFYWYRQILGQKVEFLVSFYNNEISEKSEIFDDQFSVERPDGSNFTLKIRSTKLEDSAMYFCASNGAPNEKLFFGSGTQLSVL.

This clonotype was recorded many times. The V gene is TRBV12-3 or TRBV12-4, the J gene TRBJ2-7; 10 nucleotides match TRBD2. There are 14 residues in the CDR3. The junction had 7 bases not matched to a gene; V was cut back by 11 bases and J by 0 bases. CDR3 nucleotide sequence: TGTGCCGTCAGCGGGGGGGGGCTCTCCTACGAGCAGTACTTC. Translation gives CAVSGGGLSYEQYF.

This clonotype was observed a few times. The chain is built from TRBV4-1 and TRBJ1-5; D not certain. V lost 4 bases and J 3 bases, leaving 16 bases between the germline ends. This CDR3 is 16 amino acids long. Germline V CDR1 and CDR2: MGHRA, YSYEKL. Here the CDR3 reads CASSLDVSPVNQPQHF. The CDR3 coding sequence is TGCGCCAGCAGCCTGGATGTCAGTCCAGTCAATCAGCCCCAGCATTTT.

Ten or more counts support this clonotype. The chain has TRBV11-2 and TRBJ2-1; 10 nucleotides align to TRBD2. The CDR3 is 16 amino acids. V lost 5 bases and J lost 4; bases outside the gene matches: 8. Germline V gene data show CDR1 as SGHAT and CDR2 as FQNNGV. The CDR3 loop reads CASSTRTSGAYNEQFF. The DNA for the CDR3 is TGTGCCAGCAGCACAAGGACTAGCGGAGCATACAATGAGCAGTTCTTC.

This clonotype has a handful of counts. This sequence joins TRBV4-2 and TRBJ2-2; D is possibly TRBD1 (6 bases). Germline assignment: CDR1 LGHNA and CDR2 YNFKEQ. The V gene lost 1 base and the J gene lost 6 bases, with 9 bases spanning the gap. The CDR3 contains 14 residues. This CDR3 is CASSQAGQSGELFF. DNA for the CDR3: TGTGCCAGCAGCCAAGCCGGACAGTCCGGGGAGCTGTTTTTT.

In this sample, this clonotype turned up many times. This chain joins TRBV28 and TRBJ2-7; no clear D gene. The CDR3 consists of 13 residues. Germline V lookup: CDR1 MDHEN, CDR2 SYDVKM. Trimming took 5 bases from V and 4 from J, leaving 12 bases between them. This CDR3 is CASSMPKPYEQYF. As DNA, the CDR3 is TGTGCCAGCAGTATGCCTAAGCCTTACGAGCAGTACTTC.

The rearrangement joins TRBV6-2 or TRBV6-3 to TRBJ2-2; D unclear. The CDR3 is 13 residues long. CDR1 is MNHEY, CDR2 SVGEGT, per germline. V was shortened by 5 bases and J by 7 bases, with 11 bases between the two germline ends. The CDR3 spells CASSEPVLGELFF. In DNA, the CDR3 is TGTGCCAGCAGTGAACCAGTTCTCGGGGAGCTGTTTTTT.

This clonotype appeared many times. This chain uses TRBV11-2 with TRBJ1-1; D is unresolved. CDR3 size: 14 residues. Germline V gene sequence: CDR1 SGHAT, CDR2 FQNNGV. Between the trimmed V and J ends, which lost 1 base and 1 base, there was a span of 7 bases. The CDR3 here is CASSLAPRNTEAFF. In nucleotides, the CDR3 is TGTGCCAGCAGCTTAGCCCCCCGGAACACTGAAGCTTTCTTT.

Points on this clonotype: No conserved phenylalanine or tryptophan ends this CDR3, so it is likely a read error. The chain recombines TRBV28 with TRBJ1-2; D may be TRBD1 (5 bases). V lost 4 bases and J 4 bases, leaving 13 bases between the germline ends. Germline-derived CDR1 and CDR2 are MDHEN and SYDVKM. This CDR3 contains 14 residues. The CDR3 protein is CASSSTDSFYGYTL. The CDR3 bases are TGTGCCAGCAGTTCGACAGACTCATTCTATGGCTACACCCTC.

This clonotype was observed many times. The CDR3 spells CSCGGAVTYNEQFF. Here the CDR3 DNA reads TGCAGTTGCGGGGGGGCCGTAACCTACAATGAGCAGTTCTTC. This chain joins TRBV20-1 and TRBJ2-1; 9 bases line up with TRBD2. V shed 8 bases and J 2 bases; nucleotides not matched to a gene: 7. The CDR3 contains 14 residues. Germline lookup yields CDR1 DFQATT and CDR2 SNEGSKA (reference sequence).